The 30 T cell receptor beta chains below come from one sample, sequenced in a study of CD4 T cells in relation to SARS-CoV-2 and coronaviruses. Sequencing was performed with immunoSEQ multiplex PCR; in TCRdb, only in-frame clones are kept and a portion is missing. The table includes about 41,000 clones, about 87% detected once. Which antigens these TCRs recognize remains unknown. Material: naive CD4+ T cells from PBMCs, cultured in vitro. Subset noted: naive CD4+ T cells isolated by negative enrichment. Receptor source: an adult with COVID-19.

The genes are TRBV2 and TRBJ2-5; 8 bases align to TRBD2. Trimming at V came to 8 bases and at J to 4 bases, leaving 9 bases not matched to a gene. This CDR3 is built from 14 residues. The germline CDR1 and CDR2 sequences are SNHLY and FYNNEI. This CDR3 reads CASSIVTSGETQYF. The CDR3 DNA reads as TGTGCCAGCTCCATTGTAACTAGCGGAGAGACCCAGTACTTC.

This clone was observed once. This rearrangement joins TRBV6-1 to TRBJ1-6; TRBD1 matches at 9 bases. The CDR3 is 15 residues long. CDR1 and CDR2 from the germline V gene are MNHNS and SASEGT. With 2 bases clipped from V and 9 bases from J, the junction kept 5 bases outside the gene matches. The CDR3 sequence: CASSELGQGTSPLHF. Here the CDR3 DNA reads TGTGCCAGCAGTGAACTCGGACAGGGGACTTCACCCCTCCACTTT.

J is TRBJ1-1 and V is TRBV21-1. TRBV21-1 is noted as a pseudogene. The CDR3 consists of 15 residues. As DNA, the CDR3 is TGTGCCAGCAGCAAAGGGGGACTTTCTGACACTGAAGCTTTCTTT. It yields the protein CASSKGGLSDTEAFF.

V is TRBV5-5 and J is TRBJ2-7; the match to TRBD2 covers 11 bases. The CDR3 is made up of 15 amino acids. V shed 7 bases and J 3 bases; nucleotides not matched to a gene: 9. Looked up from germline, CDR1 is SGHKS and CDR2 is YYEKEE (reference sequence). CDR3 bases: TGTGCCAGCGCAATGACTAGCGGGACGATCTACGAGCAGTACTTC. It translates to CASAMTSGTIYEQYF.

The genes are TRBV6-1 and TRBJ1-2; 7 bases fit TRBD1. V was pared by 1 base and J by 4 bases, with 3 bases of the junction left unmatched. The CDR3 totals 14 residues. Per the germline V gene, CDR1 is MNHNS and CDR2 is SASEGT. The CDR3 protein is CASSEGTGAYGYTF. The DNA for the CDR3 is TGTGCCAGCAGTGAAGGGACAGGCGCCTATGGCTACACCTTC.

The chain uses TRBV10-3 and TRBJ1-1, with 7 bases aligning to TRBD1. In germline, CDR1 is ENHRY, CDR2 SYGVKD. V trimming: 4 bases; J trimming: 3 bases; junction bases outside the gene matches: 5. This CDR3 has 14 residues. The CDR3 spells CAISGTRGDTEAFF. The CDR3 nucleotides are TGTGCCATCAGTGGAACCAGGGGGGACACTGAAGCTTTCTTT.

V gene TRBV28 combines with J gene TRBJ1-2; D remains ambiguous. The CDR3 contains 13 residues. Per germline, CDR1 MDHEN and CDR2 SYDVKM. Trimming stripped 6 bases from V and 6 bases from J, with 14 bases between. DNA of the CDR3: TGTGCCAGCAGCCTCCGGAGCTTTGATGGCTACACCTTC. This encodes CASSLRSFDGYTF.

The CDR3 sequence: CASSERLAGGTGELFF. CDR3 sequence (DNA): TGTGCCAGCAGTGAGAGACTAGCGGGTGGCACCGGGGAGCTGTTTTTT. The V call is TRBV2, the J call TRBJ2-2; 10 nucleotides align to TRBD2. CDR1 is SNHLY, CDR2 FYNNEI, per germline. The CDR3 is made up of 16 amino acids. With 3 bases clipped from V and 4 bases from J, the junction kept 5 bases outside the gene matches.

This clone was detected once. The chain recombines TRBV15 with TRBJ2-5; maybe TRBD2 (5 bases). Trimming cost V 8 bases and J 7 bases, with 17 bases left between them. The CDR3 is 13 residues long. Germline CDR1 is LNHNV and CDR2 is YYDKDF (reference sequence). The CDR3 DNA reads as TGTGCCACCGGACTCGGGCGGTCCCGGACCCAGTACTTC. The encoded protein is CATGLGRSRTQYF.

This clone was recorded only once. CDR3 region: CASRPRHIAGELFF. CDR3 DNA sequence: TGTGCCAGCAGACCTCGACACATCGCCGGGGAGCTGTTTTTT. This chain links TRBV28 with TRBJ2-2; D gene uncertain. The CDR3 consists of 14 residues. Between the trimmed V and J ends, which lost 6 bases and 6 bases, there was a span of 14 bases. CDR1 and CDR2 (germline): MDHEN, SYDVKM.

V gene TRBV19 combines with J gene TRBJ1-1, with TRBD1 matching 9 bases. The junction had 6 bases not matched to a gene; V was cut back by 4 bases and J by 6 bases. CDR1 is LNHDA, CDR2 SQIVND, per germline (reference sequence). The CDR3 is 14 amino acids. CDR3 sequence (DNA): TGTGCCAGTAGTAGGGGACAGGGTACTGCTGAAGCTTTCTTT. Protein product: CASSRGQGTAEAFF. The full variable domain, in which reference TRBV19 and TRBJ1-1 provide the parts outside the CDR3, is DGGITQSPKYLFRKEGQNVTLSCEQNLNHDAMYWYRQDPGQGLRLIYYSQIVNDFQKGDIAEGYSVSREKKESFPLTVTSAQKNPTAFYLCASSRGQGTAEAFFGQGTRLTVV.

The genes are TRBV18 and TRBJ2-1; D possibly corresponds to TRBD1 (7 bases). This CDR3 has 15 residues. Trimming left V 3 bases short and J 1 base short, with 10 bases between. The germline V gene has CDR1 KGHSH and CDR2 LQKENI. The CDR3, as DNA: TGTGCCAGCTCACCCGCGGGACAGTCCTACAATGAGCAGTTCTTC. Translated: CASSPAGQSYNEQFF.

The rearrangement uses TRBV9 and TRBJ1-5, with D unresolved. In germline, CDR1 is SGDLS, CDR2 YYNGEE. Trimming took off 0 bases at V and 5 bases at J, with 6 bases between the two ends. This CDR3 contains 13 residues. CDR3 protein: CASSVEADQPQHF. The CDR3 DNA is TGTGCCAGCAGCGTAGAGGCAGATCAGCCCCAGCATTTT.

The CDR3 reads CASSRQTDQRYGYTF. CDR3 nucleotides: TGTGCCAGCAGTCGACAAACGGACCAGCGGTATGGCTACACCTTC. The chain combines TRBV6-2 or TRBV6-3 with TRBJ1-2; D is undetermined. Deletions cut 5 bases from V and 5 bases from J, with 18 bases between. The germline gives CDR1 MNHEY, CDR2 SVGEGT. The CDR3 has 15 amino acids.

The chain employs TRBV7-6 and TRBJ2-1; 13 bases match TRBD2. V gave up 1 base and J gave up 4 bases; unmatched junction bases: 7. CDR1 is SGHVS, CDR2 FNYEAQ, per germline. CDR3 length: 18 residues. CDR3 in DNA: TGTGCCAGCAGCTTAGAACTAGCGGGAGGGCGACCGTACAATGAGCAGTTCTTC. Protein product: CASSLELAGGRPYNEQFF.

The V call is TRBV12-3 or TRBV12-4, the J call TRBJ2-5, with D uncertain. The CDR3 covers 12 residues. V was clipped by 6 bases and J by 8 bases, with 13 bases between them. The CDR3 sequence: CASSIRTATQYF. The CDR3 DNA reads as TGTGCCAGCAGCATTCGGACGGCTACCCAGTACTTC.

The rearrangement links TRBV5-1 to TRBJ1-1, with TRBD1 identical over 8 bases. In germline, CDR1 is SGHRS, CDR2 YFSETQ. The junction had 6 bases not matched to a gene; V was cut back by 1 base and J by 1 base. This CDR3 comprises 16 residues. The CDR3 loop is CASSLRGDRSNTEAFF. CDR3 bases: TGCGCCAGCAGCTTGAGAGGGGACAGGTCGAACACTGAAGCTTTCTTT.

The chain employs TRBV3-1 (or the pseudogene TRBV3-2) and TRBJ2-2, with 12 bases identical to TRBD2. Trimming cost V 4 bases and J 7 bases; bases outside gene matches: 7. The CDR3 sequence is 16 residues long. Per germline, CDR1 LGHDT and CDR2 YNNKEL (reference sequence). The CDR3, as DNA: TGTGCCAGCAGCCTGACTAGCGGGGGTCGGGGCGGGGAGCTGTTTTTT. Translating it yields CASSLTSGGRGGELFF.

The V gene is TRBV19, the J gene TRBJ1-6; no clear D gene. Trimming removed 3 bases at V and 7 bases at J, with 13 bases between. Germline V CDR1 and CDR2: LNHDA, SQIVND (reference sequence). This CDR3 comprises 15 residues. CDR3 nucleotides: TGTGCCAGTAGTATCGCCGGATTAGGAAATTCACCCCTCCACTTT. This sequence encodes CASSIAGLGNSPLHF.

The rearrangement joins TRBV7-2 to TRBJ2-7, with TRBD1 matching over 7 bases. Germline values: CDR1 SGHTA, CDR2 FQGNSA. The CDR3 has 15 amino acids. Trimming at V came to 2 bases and at J to 1 base, leaving 5 bases not matched to a gene. The CDR3 loop reads CASSLTGATSYEQYF. CDR3 coding DNA: TGTGCCAGCAGCTTAACAGGGGCTACATCCTACGAGCAGTACTTC.

The CDR3 region has the DNA TGTGCCAGCAGGAATATAGCGGGAGGTTACAATGAGCAGTTCTTC. It translates to CASRNIAGGYNEQFF. V gene TRBV27 combines with J gene TRBJ2-1; the match to TRBD2 covers 10 bases. The J segment lost 4 bases and the V segment lost 6 bases, leaving 6 bases of the junction unmatched. Germline CDR1 is MNHEY and CDR2 is SMNVEV (reference sequence). The CDR3 is 15 residues long.

The V gene is TRBV5-1, the J gene TRBJ1-5; D not resolved. CDR1 and CDR2 from the germline V gene are SGHRS and YFSETQ. The CDR3 contains 15 residues. The V end was cut by 0 bases, the J end by 0 bases, with 7 bases between. The CDR3 region is CASSLGTFSNQPQHF. As DNA, the CDR3 is TGCGCCAGCAGCTTGGGTACATTTAGCAATCAGCCCCAGCATTTT.

The chain combines TRBV10-3 with TRBJ2-5; TRBD1 matches at 7 bases. This CDR3 contains 12 residues. Unmatched junction bases numbered 7, after V lost 8 bases and J lost 7 bases. Looked up from germline, CDR1 is ENHRY and CDR2 is SYGVKD. The CDR3 DNA reads TGTGCCATCGGTACAGGGGCCCCGACCCAGTACTTC. Its translation is CAIGTGAPTQYF.

The V and J genes are TRBV4-2 and TRBJ2-7; possible D gene TRBD2, 5 bases. This CDR3 has 15 amino acids. Trimming shortened V by 4 bases and J by 2 bases, and 15 bases separated the two germline ends. Per germline, CDR1 LGHNA and CDR2 YNFKEQ. The CDR3 loop reads CASSPSLVETYEQYF. The CDR3 DNA sequence: TGTGCCAGCAGCCCTAGCCTCGTTGAAACCTACGAGCAGTACTTC.

The rearrangement links TRBV9 to TRBJ2-5; D is unresolved. V was trimmed by 2 bases and J by 5 bases, leaving 10 bases between them. Germline V gene sequence: CDR1 SGDLS, CDR2 YYNGEE. The CDR3 extends over 13 amino acids. The CDR3 loop reads CASSVRSSETQYF. For the CDR3, the DNA is TGTGCCAGCAGCGTGAGGAGCAGCGAGACCCAGTACTTC.

This clone was observed a single time. This chain uses TRBV3-1 (or the pseudogene TRBV3-2) with TRBJ2-1, with TRBD1 matching over 8 bases. After removal of 5 bases from V and 4 bases from J, the junction contained 7 bases not matched to a gene. The CDR3 covers 15 residues. Germline lookup yields CDR1 LGHDT and CDR2 YNNKEL (reference sequence). As DNA, the CDR3 is TGTGCCAGCAGCATCCAGGGGGCGGTATACAATGAGCAGTTCTTC. This gives the protein CASSIQGAVYNEQFF.

This chain joins TRBV14 and TRBJ1-2; no firm D call. The germline gives CDR1 SGHDN, CDR2 FVKESK. V was trimmed by 4 bases and J by 7 bases, leaving 10 bases between them. The CDR3 spans 12 residues. CDR3 DNA: TGTGCCAGCAGCCCCCCTCACTCTGGCTACACCTTC. Protein sequence: CASSPPHSGYTF.

This clone has a handful of counts. The chain joins TRBV7-9 to TRBJ2-1; 14 bases map to TRBD2. The CDR3 extends over 16 amino acids. After removal of 3 bases from V and 9 bases from J, the junction contained 7 bases not matched to a gene. Germline CDR1 reads SEHNR; CDR2 reads FQNEAQ (reference sequence). DNA for the CDR3: TGTGCCAGCAGCTTCCAGACTAGCGGGAGGGGAAGTGAGCAGTTCTTC. The encoded protein is CASSFQTSGRGSEQFF.

The gene calls are TRBV5-6 and TRBJ2-5; 7 bases are a match to TRBD1. The germline gives CDR1 SGHDT, CDR2 YYEEEE. V shed 0 bases and J 2 bases; nucleotides not matched to a gene: 10. The CDR3 extends over 17 amino acids. The CDR3 loop reads CASSLGGLGTAQETQYF. CDR3 bases: TGTGCCAGCAGCTTGGGGGGATTAGGGACAGCGCAAGAGACCCAGTACTTC.

In DNA form, the CDR3 reads TGCAGCGTTACCCGGACGACAGATACGCAGTATTTT. This encodes CSVTRTTDTQYF. The J gene is TRBJ2-3, the V gene TRBV29-1; D unresolved. V dropped 5 bases and J dropped 3 bases, with 9 bases sitting between them. Germline V gives CDR1 SQVTM, CDR2 ANQGSEA. The length of the CDR3 is 12 residues.